Given below is one T cell receptor beta chain in context. Its antigen is undetermined. TCRdb reanalysed the reads using MiXCR and keeps one entry per CDR3 protein. The data show 800,000 to 950,000 distinct CDR3 sequences, with less than 35% seen just once and 9.5% to 15% held by the top ten. V gave up 3 bases and J gave up 1 base, with 12 bases separating them. The CDR3 loop spans 15 amino acids. The germline CDR1 and CDR2 sequences are MNHEY and SMNVEV (reference sequence). The entry originates in a study of T cell repertoires in cytomegalovirus infection. The sequences come from cultured CD8+ T cells from PBMCs, collected from culture after CMV antigen stimulation. The TCR sequence derives from a human donor in good health (CMV status not recorded). Some clones in this sample may be carry-over from other donors' samples. The chain combines TRBV27 with TRBJ1-1; D call uncertain. The CDR3 nucleotides are TGTGCCAGCAGTTTGTCGTGGCAAGGGAACACTGAAGCTTTCTTT. This sequence encodes CASSLSWQGNTEAFF.